This T cell receptor beta chain was obtained from a study of OX40 agonist ivuxolimab in advanced cancers. Sequencing used immunoSEQ multiplex PCR; TCRdb keeps in-frame clones, though not all of them. This sample has 90,000 to 100,000 clones, with over 75% found just once. This CDR3 comprises 16 residues. V lost 4 bases and J lost 1; bases outside the gene matches: 4. Germline V gene data show CDR1 as MGHRA and CDR2 as YSYEKL. This chain joins TRBV4-1 and TRBJ2-7, with 13 bases matching TRBD2. This TCR derives from an adult with an advanced solid tumor such as melanoma, head and neck, liver or kidney cancer. The starting material was CD4+ or CD8+ T cells sorted from blood, obtained in a trial of the OX40 agonist ivuxolimab. CDR3 amino acids: CASSPQLAGGSYEQYF. CDR3 in DNA: TGCGCCAGCAGCCCCCAACTAGCGGGAGGGTCCTACGAGCAGTACTTC.